This TCR beta chain came from a study of OX40 agonist ivuxolimab in advanced cancers. Background on the whole study: Ivuxolimab was a fully human IgG2 agonistic monoclonal antibody targeting the costimulatory receptor OX40 (CD134). The paper reports the monotherapy dose-escalation portion (N of about 50 patients) of the phase I ivuxolimab trial. Of the 50 or so patients in dose escalation, about 20 had hepatocellular carcinoma, roughly 15 had melanoma, 9 had renal cell carcinoma and 9 had head and neck cancer. Prior anti-PD-1, anti-PD-L1 or anti-CTLA-4 therapy was permitted, and 30% to 45% of dose-escalation patients had received checkpoint inhibitors. Peripheral TCRbeta sequencing was intended to test whether TCR sequence diversity was altered and clonal T-cell expansion was caused by ivuxolimab. Intravenous ivuxolimab was administered to patients every 2 weeks at six dose levels: 0.01, 0.1, 0.3, 1.5, 3 and 10 mg/kg. In the dose-escalation cohort, roughly 80% of patients were male, and the mean age was about 55 years, with a range of about 23 to 90. Partial responses occurred in three dose-escalation patients, of whom one had hepatocellular carcinoma and two had cutaneous melanoma. The paper as a whole reports these results and caveats: Partial responders in the 0.1-3.0 mg/kg groups had among the lowest normalized peripheral clonal expansion, especially among CD8+ T cells. Low levels of normalized T-cell clonal expansion were also shown by some nonresponding patients. At doses of 0.1 to 3.0 mg/kg, clonal expansion of both CD4+ and CD8+ blood T cells was observed from baseline to week 6. Which antigens the clonally expanded peripheral T cells were specific for was not determined. After ivuxolimab, CD8+ T cells had more expanded clones than CD4+ T cells on average.

The CDR3 starts with the cysteine, ends with the phenylalanine, and has 15 residues. Solely the CDR3 DNA is kept, with 45 bases framed from the first base. For CDR1 and CDR2, the germline V gene lists SGHRS and YFSETQ. The junction shows trimming of 3 bases on V and 6 bases on J, plus 15 bases between the germline ends. Genomic DNA was isolated from the sorted cells so that the TCRbeta CDR3 region could be sequenced. The immunoSEQ Assay was used to sequence the TCRbeta CDR3 regions. TCRdb took this table from immuneACCESS and kept in-frame rearrangements with V and J called. Such tables lack part of the clones; where checked against another copy, unresolved V genes explain under half of the gap, and the rest is unexplained. The sample has fewer than 100,000 clones on record, around nine tenths of them singletons. The ten largest clones represent around 0.76% of the sample. The trial excluded patients who had a history of autoimmune disease or who were on systemic immunosuppression. Peripheral blood for TCR sequencing was collected from all dose cohorts at baseline, on cycle 4 day 1, and on cycle 7 day 1. Samples came from an open-label, multicenter, first-in-human phase I dose-escalation trial of ivuxolimab. Adults with locally advanced or metastatic head and neck squamous cell, hepatocellular, melanoma or renal cell carcinoma were enrolled in the trial. CD4+ and CD8+ T cells were sorted separately from peripheral blood before TCR sequencing.

Comments on this clone: Its target antigen remains unknown. No much larger clonotype is one base removed from it; base qualities were not supplied.

This clonotype originated in an adult with an advanced solid tumor such as melanoma, head and neck, liver or kidney cancer. The source was CD4+ or CD8+ T cells sorted from blood, collected in a trial of the OX40 agonist ivuxolimab. Recombination connected TRBV5-1 to TRBJ2-2, with TRBD2 tentatively as D gene (6 bases match). The sequence in DNA is TGCGCCAGCAGCTATGGGGGAGGTGGCGCCGGGGAGCTGTTTTTT. This gives the protein CASSYGGGGAGELFF.